The 7 T cell receptor beta chains below come from one sample, sequenced in a study of T cell responses to AZD1222 COVID-19 vaccine. The protocol was immunoSEQ multiplex PCR, while the TCRdb copy is restricted to in-frame clones and leaves out a portion. The profile shows more than 95,000 clones, roughly 90% of them singletons. This specimen consisted of peripheral blood, obtained 28 days after the second AZD1222 dose. The origin of the receptors is an adult who received the AZD1222 COVID-19 vaccine.

This rearrangement joins TRBV5-4 to TRBJ1-1; D is possibly TRBD1 (6 bases). The CDR3 consists of 14 residues. Trimming took off 3 bases at V and 1 base at J, with 10 bases between the two ends. Germline V gives CDR1 SGHNT, CDR2 YYREEE (reference sequence). The CDR3 protein is CASSSGTTNTEAFF. CDR3 coding DNA: TGTGCCAGCAGCTCGGGGACAACGAACACTGAAGCTTTCTTT. Full variable domain (remainder filled in from reference TRBV5-4 and TRBJ1-1): ETGVTQSPTHLIKTRGQQVTLRCSSQSGHNTVSWYQQALGQGPQFIFQYYREEENGRGNFPPRFSGLQFPNYSSELNVNALELDDSALYLCASSSGTTNTEAFFGQGTRLTVV.

This clone was observed a few times. The rearrangement uses TRBV6-5 and TRBJ1-5; no definite D call. The length of the CDR3 is 13 residues. V was pared by 2 bases and J by 4 bases, with 6 bases between. The germline CDR1 and CDR2 sequences are MNHEY and SVGAGI. For the CDR3, the DNA is TGTGCCAGCAGTTACGATACTAATCAGCCCCAGCATTTT. Translation: CASSYDTNQPQHF.

This sequence joins TRBV7-9 and TRBJ2-5; D gene unclear. Germline V gene sequence: CDR1 SEHNR, CDR2 FQNEAQ (reference sequence). This CDR3 has 12 residues. Between the trimmed V and J ends, which lost 0 bases and 2 bases, there was a span of 1 base. The CDR3 DNA follows: TGTGCCAGCAGCTTAGCTCAAGAGACCCAGTACTTC. Translation gives CASSLAQETQYF.

This rearrangement joins TRBV19 to TRBJ1-3, with D tentatively TRBD1 (5 bases). Trimming stripped 1 base from V and 0 bases from J, with 13 bases between. Germline-derived CDR1 and CDR2 are LNHDA and SQIVND (reference sequence). The length of the CDR3 is 17 residues. This CDR3 reads CASSIGGWGNSGNTIYF. As DNA, the CDR3 is TGTGCCAGTAGTATAGGAGGCTGGGGGAACTCTGGAAACACCATATATTTT. The entire variable domain, with the rest obtained from reference TRBV19 and TRBJ1-3, is as follows: DGGITQSPKYLFRKEGQNVTLSCEQNLNHDAMYWYRQDPGQGLRLIYYSQIVNDFQKGDIAEGYSVSREKKESFPLTVTSAQKNPTAFYLCASSIGGWGNSGNTIYFGEGSWLTVV.

The chain is built from TRBV7-2 and TRBJ1-2; D is unclear. CDR1 and CDR2 from the germline V gene are SGHTA and FQGNSA. This CDR3 has 14 amino acids. V shed 5 bases and J shed 3 bases, with 13 bases lying between them. The CDR3 DNA follows: TGTGCCAGCAGCCCGCCCAATGATTACTATGGCTACACCTTC. Its translation is CASSPPNDYYGYTF.

The chain employs TRBV4-1 and TRBJ2-1; a possible D gene is TRBD2 (6 bases). This CDR3 region has 17 residues. Trimming removed 2 bases at V and 7 bases at J, with 21 bases between. CDR1 is MGHRA and CDR2 is YSYEKL in the germline V gene. The CDR3 DNA is TGCGCCAGCAGCCAACTGATCCAGCGGGCTCGGGGAAATGAGCAGTTCTTC. Translation: CASSQLIQRARGNEQFF.

This clone showed up just once. The genes are TRBV12-3 or TRBV12-4 and TRBJ2-1; weak D call: TRBD1 (6 bases). V shed 2 bases and J shed 10 bases, with 9 bases lying between them. CDR3 length: 12 amino acids. CDR3 sequence reads: CASSLLDREQFF. DNA for the CDR3: TGTGCCAGCAGTTTACTGGACAGAGAGCAGTTCTTC.